The T cell receptor beta chain described here comes from a study of cytomegalovirus exposure and HLA in healthy donors. Findings and limits, study-wide: Previous analysis showed most TCR beta V segments were productive about 87% or about 30% of the time. It was confirmed in vitro that three of the CMV-associated chains were specific for CMV antigens. A missense DCLRE1C variant was associated with V- and J-gene trimming of TCR beta chains in a later analysis, and an independent cohort replicated the association. The listing of roughly 160 TCR beta chains classed them as cytomegalovirus-associated.

This clone showed up just a few times. Its antigen is unidentified. The V segment lost 5 bases and the J segment 5 bases; nucleotides outside the gene matches: 6. Germline values: CDR1 GTSNPN, CDR2 SVGIG (reference sequence). The CDR3 has 13 residues. PCR involved 60 Vbeta and 13 Jbeta primers. Using immunoSEQ multiplex PCR, the repertoire was profiled, and TCRdb retains in-frame clones only, with some absent. Of approximately 150,000 clones listed, around 73% are singletons. The chain combines TRBV30 with TRBJ2-5, with 9 bases aligning to TRBD2. This clonotype was obtained from a woman in her late teens or twenties in good health and CMV-seropositive. The sequencing sample was made of PBMCs. CDR3 residues: CAWDSGGGETQYF. The CDR3 nucleotides read TGTGCCTGGGATAGCGGGGGCGGGGAGACCCAGTACTTC.